Listed below are T cell receptor beta chains from one sample, sequenced in a study of technical replicates of blood from a handful of donors. TCRdb's table, derived via immunoSEQ multiplex PCR, lists solely in-frame clones and lacks some. The data hold tens of thousands of clones, with approximately 94% observed a single time. Input material: T cells isolated from PBMCs. All receptors derive from a human donor in good health. Both conserved end residues are part of each CDR3. D genes are given only for firm matches. Size values are once, few and many counts, or a class for expanded clones, and some rows have none.

abundance: .
v_gene: TRBV10-1
j_gene: TRBJ1-2
d_gene: .
CDR3aa: CASRASPPNYGYTF
CDR3nt: TGCGCCAGCAGGGCTTCACCCCCGAACTATGGCTACACCTTC

abundance: .
v_gene: TRBV11-2
j_gene: TRBJ2-3
d_gene: .
CDR3aa: CASSLDWFAAVRPSTDTQYF
CDR3nt: TGTGCCAGCAGCTTAGACTGGTTTGCGGCCGTTAGACCTAGCACAGATACGCAGTATTTT

abundance: .
v_gene: TRBV5-1
j_gene: TRBJ2-1
d_gene: .
CDR3aa: CASSLKGLNEQFF
CDR3nt: TGCGCCAGCAGCCTAAAGGGACTCAATGAGCAGTTCTTC

abundance: once
v_gene: TRBV28
j_gene: TRBJ1-5
d_gene: .
CDR3aa: CASSLIATVNQPQHF
CDR3nt: TGTGCCAGCAGTTTAATTGCTACGGTCAATCAGCCCCAGCATTTT

abundance: .
v_gene: TRBV9
j_gene: TRBJ2-7
d_gene: .
CDR3aa: CASSDAGRREQYF
CDR3nt: TGTGCCAGCAGCGACGCAGGGAGGCGCGAGCAGTACTTC

abundance: .
v_gene: TRBV6-5
j_gene: TRBJ1-1
d_gene: .
CDR3aa: CASSYSDSKAFF
CDR3nt: TGTGCCAGCAGTTACTCAGACAGCAAAGCTTTCTTT

abundance: .
v_gene: TRBV19
j_gene: TRBJ1-1
d_gene: .
CDR3aa: CASSPGRGGGINTEAFF
CDR3nt: TGTGCCAGTAGTCCGGGACGGGGAGGAGGAATTAACACTGAAGCTTTCTTT

abundance: once
v_gene: TRBV25-1
j_gene: TRBJ2-5
d_gene: .
CDR3aa: CASSVAGAETQYF
CDR3nt: TGTGCCAGCAGTGTAGCAGGGGCAGAGACCCAGTACTTC

abundance: once
v_gene: TRBV4-1
j_gene: TRBJ2-7
d_gene: .
CDR3aa: CASSQLLAVHEQYF
CDR3nt: TGCGCCAGCAGCCAATTGTTGGCAGTCCACGAGCAGTACTTC

abundance: .
v_gene: TRBV7-8
j_gene: TRBJ2-3
d_gene: .
CDR3aa: CASSPTWTVYTDTQYF
CDR3nt: TGTGCCAGCAGCCCCACCTGGACTGTCTACACAGATACGCAGTATTTT

abundance: .
v_gene: TRBV29-1
j_gene: TRBJ2-7
d_gene: .
CDR3aa: CSAVSPSSYEQYF
CDR3nt: TGCAGCGCCGTCTCGCCCAGCTCCTACGAGCAGTACTTC

abundance: once
v_gene: TRBV11-2
j_gene: TRBJ1-2
d_gene: TRBD1
CDR3aa: CASSGTGYDGYTF
CDR3nt: TGTGCCAGCAGCGGGACAGGGTACGACGGCTACACCTTC

abundance: .
v_gene: TRBV28
j_gene: TRBJ2-7
d_gene: .
CDR3aa: CASSSPTDRRIHEQYF
CDR3nt: TGTGCCAGCAGTTCCCCGACGGACAGACGGATTCACGAGCAGTACTTC

abundance: .
v_gene: TRBV6-6
j_gene: TRBJ2-5
d_gene: .
CDR3aa: CASSYSRRETQYF
CDR3nt: TGTGCCAGCAGTTACTCGAGGCGAGAGACCCAGTACTTC

abundance: .
v_gene: TRBV9
j_gene: TRBJ2-3
d_gene: .
CDR3aa: CASSANRDTQYF
CDR3nt: TGTGCCAGCAGCGCCAATAGAGATACGCAGTATTTT

abundance: .
v_gene: TRBV28
j_gene: TRBJ2-7
d_gene: .
CDR3aa: CAVLSSEVMDEQYF
CDR3nt: TGTGCGGTCCTCTCCAGCGAAGTCATGGACGAGCAGTACTTC

abundance: .
v_gene: TRBV5-1
j_gene: TRBJ1-1
d_gene: .
CDR3aa: CASSPSTSPNTEAFF
CDR3nt: TGCGCCAGCAGCCCCTCGACATCGCCGAACACTGAAGCTTTCTTT

abundance: .
v_gene: TRBV27
j_gene: TRBJ1-2
d_gene: TRBD1
CDR3aa: CASRGQGARTNGYTF
CDR3nt: TGTGCCAGCAGGGGACAGGGGGCGCGTACAAATGGCTACACCTTC

abundance: once
v_gene: TRBV7-9
j_gene: TRBJ2-1
d_gene: TRBD2
CDR3aa: CASSPISGRRGYNEQFF
CDR3nt: TGTGCCAGCAGCCCCATTAGCGGGAGACGGGGTTACAATGAGCAGTTCTTC

abundance: .
v_gene: TRBV2
j_gene: TRBJ2-7
d_gene: TRBD1
CDR3aa: CASSKRGQGGYGGSYEQYF
CDR3nt: TGTGCCAGCAGTAAGCGCGGACAGGGGGGCTATGGAGGCTCCTACGAGCAGTACTTC

abundance: .
v_gene: TRBV9
j_gene: TRBJ1-2
d_gene: TRBD1
CDR3aa: CASSGDREDYGYTF
CDR3nt: TGTGCCAGCAGCGGGGACAGGGAGGACTATGGCTACACCTTC

abundance: .
v_gene: TRBV6-5
j_gene: TRBJ1-3
d_gene: .
CDR3aa: CASSRRGDSGNTIYF
CDR3nt: TGTGCCAGCAGTCGACGGGGGGACTCTGGAAACACCATATATTTT

abundance: .
v_gene: TRBV6-5
j_gene: TRBJ2-7
d_gene: TRBD2
CDR3aa: CASSHPGLARYEQYF
CDR3nt: TGTGCCAGCAGTCACCCGGGACTAGCGCGCTACGAGCAGTACTTC

abundance: .
v_gene: TRBV27
j_gene: TRBJ1-2
d_gene: .
CDR3aa: CASSVTPPYNGYTF
CDR3nt: TGTGCCAGCAGTGTAACACCGCCTTACAATGGCTACACCTTC